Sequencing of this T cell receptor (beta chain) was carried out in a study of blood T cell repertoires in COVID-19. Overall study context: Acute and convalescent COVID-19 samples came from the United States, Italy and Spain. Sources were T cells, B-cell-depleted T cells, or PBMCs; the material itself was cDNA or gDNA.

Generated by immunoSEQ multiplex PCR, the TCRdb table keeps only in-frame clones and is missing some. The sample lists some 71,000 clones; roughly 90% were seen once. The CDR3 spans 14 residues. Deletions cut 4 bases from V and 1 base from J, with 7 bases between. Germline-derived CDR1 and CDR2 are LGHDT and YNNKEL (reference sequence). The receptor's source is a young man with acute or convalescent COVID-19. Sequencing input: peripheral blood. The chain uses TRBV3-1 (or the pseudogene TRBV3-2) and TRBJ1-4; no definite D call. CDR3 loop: CASSRGGTNEKLFF. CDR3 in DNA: TGTGCCAGCAGCCGAGGAGGAACTAATGAAAAACTGTTTTTT.